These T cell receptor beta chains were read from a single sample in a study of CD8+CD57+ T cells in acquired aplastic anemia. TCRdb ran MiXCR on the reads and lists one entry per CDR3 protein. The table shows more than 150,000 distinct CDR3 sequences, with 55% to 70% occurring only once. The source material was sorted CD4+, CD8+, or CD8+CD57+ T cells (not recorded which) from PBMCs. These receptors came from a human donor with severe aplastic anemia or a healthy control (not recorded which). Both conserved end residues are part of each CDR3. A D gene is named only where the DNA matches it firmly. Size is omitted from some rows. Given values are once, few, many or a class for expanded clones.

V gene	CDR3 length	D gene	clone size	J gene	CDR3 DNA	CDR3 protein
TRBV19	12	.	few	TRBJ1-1	TGTGCCAGTAGTTGGTGGAACACTGAAGCTTTCTTT	CASSWWNTEAFF
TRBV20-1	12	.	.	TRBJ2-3	TGCAGTGCTAGAGTGTTCGCAGATACGCAGTATTTT	CSARVFADTQYF
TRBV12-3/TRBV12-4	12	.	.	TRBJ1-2	TGTGCCAGCAGTTCAACAGGGATCGGCTACACCTTC	CASSSTGIGYTF
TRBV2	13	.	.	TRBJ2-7	TGTGCCAGCAGTGAAGCGTGGCAGAGAGAGCAGTACTTC	CASSEAWQREQYF
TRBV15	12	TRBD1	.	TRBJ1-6	TGTGCCACCAGCAGAGAAGGACAGGGGAGGCACTTT	CATSREGQGRHF
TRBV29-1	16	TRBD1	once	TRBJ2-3	TGCAGCGTTACCTGGACAGGGAGTTCGCGCACAGATACGCAGTATTTT	CSVTWTGSSRTDTQYF
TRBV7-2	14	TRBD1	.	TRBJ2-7	TGTGCCAGCTCAAATGGCGACAGGGGGCGGGAGCAGTACTTC	CASSNGDRGREQYF
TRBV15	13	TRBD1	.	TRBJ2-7	TGTGCCACCAGCAGGGACAGGGGACGGGAGCAGTACTTC	CATSRDRGREQYF
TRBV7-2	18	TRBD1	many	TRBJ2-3	TGTGCCAGCAGCTTAAACATCGTCACAGGGGGCGTAACAGATACGCAGTATTTT	CASSLNIVTGGVTDTQYF
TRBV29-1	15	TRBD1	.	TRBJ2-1	TGCAGCGTAGGGTCTACCGGGACAGGGGTAAATGAGCAGTTCTTC	CSVGSTGTGVNEQFF
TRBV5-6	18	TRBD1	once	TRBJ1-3	TGTGCCAGCAGCTACAGGGGGCCGGAGTATAAGGCCCGAAACACCATATATTTT	CASSYRGPEYKARNTIYF
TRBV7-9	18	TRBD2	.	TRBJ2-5	TGTGCCAGCAGCTTAGGGATCTGGACTAGCGACCTCCAAGAGACCCAGTACTTC	CASSLGIWTSDLQETQYF
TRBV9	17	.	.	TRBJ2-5	TGTGCCAGCAGCCCCCCGGGGGACATTGGAACCCAAGAGACCCAGTACTTC	CASSPPGDIGTQETQYF
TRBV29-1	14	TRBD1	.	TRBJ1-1	TGCAGCTCCCGAGAGGGACAGAGGAACACTGAAGCTTTCTTT	CSSREGQRNTEAFF
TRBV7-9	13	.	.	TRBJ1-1	TGTGCCAGCAGCCCAACACAGGCAACAGAAGCTTTCTTT	CASSPTQATEAFF
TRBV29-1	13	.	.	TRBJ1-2	TGCAGCGTTGAGAGGGGGGGGGTGAGCGGCTACACCTTC	CSVERGGVSGYTF
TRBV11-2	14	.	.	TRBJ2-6	TGTGCCAGCAGCTTCGACTCCGGGGCCAACGTCCTGACTTTC	CASSFDSGANVLTF
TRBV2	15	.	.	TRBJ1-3	TGTGCCAGCAGTGAAGGAAGGGTGTCTGGAAACACCATATATTTT	CASSEGRVSGNTIYF
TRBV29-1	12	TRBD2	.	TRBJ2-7	TGCAGCGTGGTAGCGGGTAATTACGAGCAGTACTTC	CSVVAGNYEQYF
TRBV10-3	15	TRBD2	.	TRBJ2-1	TGTGCCATCACGGACCCAGCACTAGCGGGAAATGAGCAGTTCTTC	CAITDPALAGNEQFF
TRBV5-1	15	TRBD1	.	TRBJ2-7	TGTGCCAGCAGCTTAGGCCACAGGGGGCTCTACGAGCAGTACTTC	CASSLGHRGLYEQYF
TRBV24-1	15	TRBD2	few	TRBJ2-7	TGTGCCACCAACTTCCTAGCGGGAGAGACCTACGAGCAGTACTTC	CATNFLAGETYEQYF
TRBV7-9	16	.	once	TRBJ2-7	TGCGCCAGCAGCCAAGATCTTGGCAGCCGGGACTACGAGCAGTACTTC	CASSQDLGSRDYEQYF
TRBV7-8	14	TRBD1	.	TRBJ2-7	TGTGCCAGCAGTTCCGGGACAGACCCCTCCGAGCAGTACTTC	CASSSGTDPSEQYF
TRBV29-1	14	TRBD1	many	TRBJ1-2	TGCAGCGTTGAAAAACAGGGGATTGAGTATGGCTACACCTTC	CSVEKQGIEYGYTF
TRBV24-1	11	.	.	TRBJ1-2	TGTGCCACCAGTGACGGCTATGGCTACACCTTC	CATSDGYGYTF
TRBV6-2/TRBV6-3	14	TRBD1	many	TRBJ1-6	TGTGCCAGCATCAGACAGGGGGCGGCTTCACCCCTCCACTTT	CASIRQGAASPLHF
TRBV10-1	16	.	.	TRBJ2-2	TGCGCCAGCGGGGCGGAGGGCAAGAACTACACCGGGGAGCTGTTTTTT	CASGAEGKNYTGELFF
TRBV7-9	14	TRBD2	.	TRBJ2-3	TGTGCCAGCAGCTTAGAGGAGCGGGGGGGCCCTCGGTATTTT	CASSLEERGGPRYF
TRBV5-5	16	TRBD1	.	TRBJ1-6	TGTGCCAGCAGCACAACAGGGGACGTAAGGAAGGAAGCCCTCCACTTT	CASSTTGDVRKEALHF
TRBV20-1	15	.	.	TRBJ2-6	TGCAGTGCTAGAGATCCAGGAGATGGGGCCAACGTCCTGACTTTC	CSARDPGDGANVLTF
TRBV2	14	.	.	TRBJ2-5	TGTGCCAGCAGGTCCAACCCACGAGAAGAGACCCAGTACTTC	CASRSNPREETQYF
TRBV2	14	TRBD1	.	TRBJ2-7	TGTGCCAGCAGTGAAGCGCGACAGGGTGGCGAGCAGTACTTC	CASSEARQGGEQYF
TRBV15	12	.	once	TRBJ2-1	TGTGCCACCAGCAGAGATACATATGAGCAGTTCTTC	CATSRDTYEQFF
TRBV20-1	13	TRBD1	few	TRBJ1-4	TGCAGTGCTCTACACCCAGGGGGTGAAAAACTGTTTTTT	CSALHPGGEKLFF
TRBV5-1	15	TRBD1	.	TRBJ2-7	TGCGCCAGCAGCTCAAATCTGGGGACAGCCTACGAGCAGTACTTC	CASSSNLGTAYEQYF
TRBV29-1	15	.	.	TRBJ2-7	TGCAGCGTTGAACTGTCCGGAGGCGGCAATTACGAGCAGTACTTC	CSVELSGGGNYEQYF
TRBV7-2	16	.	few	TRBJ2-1	TGTGCCAGCAGCTTAGATTCTTCGGGGCCATACAATGAGCAGTTCTTC	CASSLDSSGPYNEQFF
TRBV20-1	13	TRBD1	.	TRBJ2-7	TGCAGTGCTGAACCGACAGGGTCCTACGAGCAGTACTTC	CSAEPTGSYEQYF
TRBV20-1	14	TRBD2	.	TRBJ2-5	TGCAGTGCTAGACTAGGACTAGCGCAAGAGACCCAGTACTTC	CSARLGLAQETQYF
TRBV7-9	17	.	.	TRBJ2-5	TGTGCCAGCAGCCCCAACCCCGGACGACCCGGTGGAGAGACCCAGTACTTC	CASSPNPGRPGGETQYF
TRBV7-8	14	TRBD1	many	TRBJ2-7	TGTGCCAGCAGCCTCGGGACAGGGGCCTACGAGCAGTACTTC	CASSLGTGAYEQYF
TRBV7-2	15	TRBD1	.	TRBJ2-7	TGTGCCAGCAGTTCCGATACAGGGGCCTACTACGAGCAGTACTTC	CASSSDTGAYYEQYF
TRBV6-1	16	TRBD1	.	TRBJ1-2	TGTGCCAGCAGTGGCATACAGGGGGAGTCGGGCTATGGCTACACCTTC	CASSGIQGESGYGYTF
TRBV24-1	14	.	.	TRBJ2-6	TGTGCCACCAGTGGAGAATCTGGGGCCAACGTCCTGACTTTC	CATSGESGANVLTF
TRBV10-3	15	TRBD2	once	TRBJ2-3	TGTGCCATCAGTGAGGTGACTAGCGGCGCAGATACGCAGTATTTT	CAISEVTSGADTQYF